Shown below are 14 T cell receptor beta chains from a single sample sequenced in a study of T cells in Graves' hyperthyroidism and ophthalmopathy. Regions amplified from RNA transcripts were the TCR beta CDR3 regions. In the first-round RT-PCR of the TCR CDR3, the HTBI primer set was used. One entry per CDR3 protein results from TCRdb running MiXCR on the multiplex PCR reads. The sample has about 510,000 distinct CDR3 sequences, 12% to 15% seen once. The sample was blood. The receptors derive from a woman aged 40 to 55 with Graves' hyperthyroidism.

In its sample, this clonotype was seen a few times. The chain is built from TRBV27 and TRBJ2-7, with D possibly being TRBD1 (6 bases). The germline V gene has CDR1 MNHEY and CDR2 SMNVEV (reference sequence). The V and J ends lost 3 bases and 5 bases respectively, with 14 bases between them. This CDR3 has 14 residues. CDR3 sequence (DNA): TGTGCCAGCAGTTTCAGGGGTTTAAGTAACGAGCAGTACTTC. It is translated as CASSFRGLSNEQYF.

This clonotype has at least ten counts. The gene calls are TRBV28 and TRBJ1-2; unclear D gene. This CDR3 is 13 amino acids long. From germline, CDR1 is MDHEN and CDR2 SYDVKM. V was cut by 2 bases and J by 7 bases, with 11 bases left in between. CDR3 nucleotide sequence: TGTGCCAGCAGTTTAATCTGGATGGGTGGCTACACCTTC. Protein: CASSLIWMGGYTF.

This clonotype was counted ten times or more. V usage is TRBV28 and J usage is TRBJ2-5, with 11 nucleotides matching TRBD1. Unmatched junction bases numbered 19, after V lost 3 bases and J lost 7 bases. CDR1 is MDHEN and CDR2 is SYDVKM in the germline V gene. The length of the CDR3 is 19 residues. This chain's CDR3 is CASSFRFRTGGVRKGTQYF. CDR3 DNA: TGTGCCAGCAGTTTTCGATTCCGGACAGGGGGCGTAAGAAAAGGGACCCAGTACTTC.

V usage is TRBV5-1 and J usage is TRBJ2-1; D call uncertain. Germline assignment: CDR1 SGHRS and CDR2 YFSETQ. V gave up 2 bases and J gave up 0 bases, with 15 bases separating them. This CDR3 comprises 17 residues. DNA of the CDR3: TGCGCCAGCAGCTTCCACATGCCCGAGATCTCCTACAATGAGCAGTTCTTC. The encoded protein is CASSFHMPEISYNEQFF.

This clonotype came up a few times. This chain uses TRBV7-8 with TRBJ1-5; 7 nucleotides line up with TRBD1. The CDR3 contains 17 residues. V dropped 2 bases and J dropped 4; count of bases not matched to a gene: 11. CDR1 and CDR2 (germline): SGHVS, FQNEAQ. DNA of the CDR3: TGTGCCAGCAGCTTAAGTAAGGGGGCGAATTCGAATCAGCCCCAGCATTTT. Residues: CASSLSKGANSNQPQHF.

This clonotype was seen ten or more times. The V gene is TRBV3-1, the J gene TRBJ2-3; the match to TRBD2 covers 10 bases. CDR1 is LGHDT, CDR2 YNNKEL, per germline (reference sequence). The V segment lost 3 bases and the J segment 5 bases; nucleotides outside the gene matches: 11. This CDR3 is built from 17 residues. CDR3 loop: CASSQDFSGRAGDTQYF. CDR3 DNA: TGTGCCAGCAGCCAGGATTTCAGCGGGAGGGCAGGAGATACGCAGTATTTT.

In this sample, this clonotype turned up many times. This sequence joins TRBV6-1 and TRBJ1-1; D might be TRBD1 (5 bases). The CDR3 is 14 residues long. Germline values: CDR1 MNHNS, CDR2 SASEGT. Trimming took off 3 bases at V and 1 base at J, with 9 bases between the two ends. CDR3 nucleotides: TGTGCCAGCAGTGAGGCCACAGGGAACACTGAAGCTTTCTTT. This sequence encodes CASSEATGNTEAFF.

This clonotype came up many times. The V call is TRBV2, the J call TRBJ2-7; D not resolved. The CDR3 sequence is 11 residues long. The germline gives CDR1 SNHLY, CDR2 FYNNEI. V lost 3 bases and J lost 4, with 4 bases in between. The CDR3, as DNA: TGTGCCAGCAGTGAGAATTACGAGCAGTACTTC. Its translation is CASSENYEQYF.

The sample holds many counts of this clonotype. The chain has TRBV6-2 or TRBV6-3 and TRBJ2-6; D uncertain. Germline-derived CDR1 and CDR2 are MNHEY and SVGEGT. This CDR3 comprises 14 residues. Between the trimmed V and J ends, which lost 2 bases and 8 bases, there was a span of 10 bases. CDR3 amino acids: CASSYQILPNVLTF. In nucleotides, the CDR3 is TGTGCCAGCAGTTACCAGATCCTACCCAACGTCCTGACTTTC.

This clonotype was observed a handful of times. The chain uses TRBV3-1 and TRBJ1-2, with D possibly matching TRBD1 (5 bases). This CDR3 is built from 17 residues. Germline V gene sequence: CDR1 LGHDT, CDR2 YNNKEL (reference sequence). With 0 bases removed from V and 0 bases from J, the gap between germline ends came to 14 bases. The CDR3 DNA reads TGTGCCAGCAGCCAAGAAATGGCCAGGGAAGCTAACTATGGCTACACCTTC. Translating gives CASSQEMAREANYGYTF.

The J gene is TRBJ1-1, the V gene TRBV6-9, with unresolved D. V was clipped by 4 bases and J by 0 bases, with 12 bases between them. Germline CDR1 is MNHGY and CDR2 is SVAAGI. The CDR3 covers 15 residues. The CDR3 protein is CASSSVRFMNTEAFF. CDR3 bases: TGTGCCAGCAGTTCCGTCAGGTTTATGAACACTGAAGCTTTCTTT.

This clonotype was picked up many times. The rearrangement uses TRBV10-1 and TRBJ2-7; 9 bases align to TRBD2. Germline V gene lookup returns CDR1 WNHNN and CDR2 SYGVQD (reference sequence). The CDR3 is made up of 13 amino acids. Trimming at V came to 5 bases and at J to 5 bases, leaving 4 bases not matched to a gene. DNA for the CDR3: TGCGCCAGCAGTAGTAGCGGGAGAAACGAGCAGTACTTC. It translates to CASSSSGRNEQYF.

This clonotype was seen a few times. V usage is TRBV27 and J usage is TRBJ2-3, with no clear D. The CDR3 totals 12 residues. The germline V gene has CDR1 MNHEY and CDR2 SMNVEV (reference sequence). The V gene lost 0 bases and the J gene lost 9 bases, with 7 bases spanning the gap. This chain's CDR3 is CASSLSGRTQYF. CDR3 sequence (DNA): TGTGCCAGCAGTTTATCAGGGCGGACGCAGTATTTT.

This clonotype has only a few counts. The V call is TRBV5-1, the J call TRBJ1-6, with D uncertain. V gave up 0 bases and J gave up 14 bases, with 12 bases separating them. The germline CDR1 and CDR2 sequences are SGHRS and YFSETQ. The CDR3 has 13 amino acids. The CDR3 loop is CASSLAGSRTLHF. The CDR3 region has the DNA TGCGCCAGCAGCTTGGCCGGATCGAGGACCCTCCACTTT.